The clone carrying this T cell receptor (beta chain) occurred a few times. Its antigen is unknown. This entry belongs to a study of T cell repertoires in cytomegalovirus infection. For the study at large: The authors relied on CMV epitopes, both recently identified HLA-C-restricted and well-studied HLA-B-restricted. Indications came from public TCR beta signatures; they pointed to CMV infection and to a matching HLA type. Regarding the study as a whole: Clonotype analysis showed dominance of the ex vivo response by HLA-C-restricted CMV-specific TCR beta clonotypes.

MiXCR, run by TCRdb on the reads, gives a single entry per CDR3 protein. The repertoire consists of fewer than 850,000 distinct CDR3 sequences, with roughly 29% occurring once and the leading ten covering roughly 13%. Germline V gene lookup returns CDR1 SEHNR and CDR2 FQNEAQ (reference sequence). V lost 7 bases, J lost 3 bases, and 19 bases lay in between. The CDR3 sequence is 15 residues long. This TCR was recovered from a human donor in good health (CMV status not recorded). Some clones in this sample may be carry-over from other donors' samples. Sequenced here: cultured CD8+ T cells from PBMCs, sampled from culture after CMV antigen stimulation. The chain combines TRBV7-9 with TRBJ2-7, with D tentatively TRBD2 (5 bases). CDR3 in DNA: TGTGCCAGCACCCGGGAAGGAGCAGGCCGCTACGAGCAGTACGTC. This encodes CASTREGAGRYEQYV.